This TCR beta chain was retrieved from a study of cytotoxic CD8 clonotypes in ibrutinib-treated CLL. The wider study: In all, under twelve patients were relapsed/refractory, fewer than 16 were treatment-naive and roughly 18 were IGHV unmutated. After treatment lasting a median approximately 11 months, range 6 to 36, response samples were collected.

Sequenced by immunoSEQ multiplex PCR; TCRdb stores in-frame clones only, minus some. Found here are 300,000 to 400,000 clones, 67% of them singletons; the top ten hold 5% to 6.5%. Germline trimming cut 5 bases from V and 8 bases from J; bases unmatched to any gene: 7. CDR3 length: 13 residues. CDR1 and CDR2 from the germline V gene are SGHNT and YYREEE (reference sequence). The source is a human donor with chronic lymphocytic leukemia. The specimen was PBMCs, collected after 36 months of ibrutinib treatment. The chain is built from TRBV5-4 and TRBJ1-2; TRBD1 aligns across 9 bases. CDR3 bases: TGTGCCAGCAGGATACAGGGGGCTTACGGCTACACCTTC. Amino acid sequence: CASRIQGAYGYTF.